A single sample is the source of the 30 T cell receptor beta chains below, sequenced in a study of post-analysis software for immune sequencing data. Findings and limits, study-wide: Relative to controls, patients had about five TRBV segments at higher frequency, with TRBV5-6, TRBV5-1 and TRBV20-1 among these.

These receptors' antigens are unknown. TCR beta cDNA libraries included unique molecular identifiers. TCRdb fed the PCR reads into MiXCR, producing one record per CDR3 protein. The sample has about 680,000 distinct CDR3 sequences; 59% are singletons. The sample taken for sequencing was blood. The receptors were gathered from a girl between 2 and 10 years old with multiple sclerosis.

The CDR3 sequence is CSARGGAGGSEQFF. The DNA for the CDR3 is TGCAGTGCTCGTGGGGGCGCCGGGGGCAGTGAGCAGTTCTTC. J is TRBJ2-1 and V is TRBV20-1; the D gene could be TRBD1 or TRBD2 (6 bases each). In germline, CDR1 is DFQATT, CDR2 SNEGSKA (reference sequence). The CDR3 is made up of 14 amino acids. The V end lost 5 bases, the J end lost 9 bases, and 20 bases lay between the germline ends.

The CDR3 reads CASSPSFQETQYF. For the CDR3, the DNA is TGTGCCAGCAGCCCCTCATTCCAAGAGACCCAGTACTTC. This chain joins TRBV7-6 and TRBJ2-5, with no clear D. Trimming shortened V by 5 bases and J by 1 base, and 8 bases separated the two germline ends. The germline V gene has CDR1 SGHVS and CDR2 FNYEAQ. The CDR3 consists of 13 residues.

The DNA of the CDR3 is TGCAGTGCTAGGGGGGACGGGACAGGGGACGGGGAGACCCAGTACTTC. It is translated as CSARGDGTGDGETQYF. The chain combines TRBV20-1 with TRBJ2-5; TRBD1 agrees at 10 bases. This CDR3 has 16 residues. Germline CDR1 is DFQATT and CDR2 is SNEGSKA (reference sequence). Trimming removed 3 bases from V and 5 bases from J; junction bases left unmatched: 12.

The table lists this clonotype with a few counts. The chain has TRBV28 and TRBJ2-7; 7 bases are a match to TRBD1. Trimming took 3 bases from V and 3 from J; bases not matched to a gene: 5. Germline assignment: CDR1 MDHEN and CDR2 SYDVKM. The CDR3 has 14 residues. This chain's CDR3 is CASSLAGTDYEQYF. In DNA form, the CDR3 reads TGTGCCAGCAGTTTGGCCGGGACAGACTACGAGCAGTACTTC.

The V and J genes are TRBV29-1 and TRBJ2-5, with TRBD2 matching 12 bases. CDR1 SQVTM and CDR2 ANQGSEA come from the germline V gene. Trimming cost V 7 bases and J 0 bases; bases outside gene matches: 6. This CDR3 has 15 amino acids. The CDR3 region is CSANLAGGNQETQYF. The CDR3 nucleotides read TGCAGCGCCAACCTAGCGGGGGGGAACCAAGAGACCCAGTACTTC.

This CDR3 is CASSLADLGLAGHNEQFF. DNA of the CDR3: TGTGCCAGCAGCTTAGCGGACCTGGGACTAGCGGGGCACAATGAGCAGTTCTTC. V usage is TRBV7-9 and J usage is TRBJ2-1, with TRBD2 matching over 13 bases. The J segment lost 5 bases and the V segment lost 0 bases, leaving 7 bases of the junction unmatched. Germline V gene data show CDR1 as SEHNR and CDR2 as FQNEAQ (reference sequence). The CDR3 sequence is 18 residues long.

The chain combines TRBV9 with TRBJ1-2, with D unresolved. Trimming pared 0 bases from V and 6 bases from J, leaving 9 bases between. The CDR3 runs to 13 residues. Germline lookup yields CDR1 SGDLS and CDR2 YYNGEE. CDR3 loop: CASSVAVDHGYTF. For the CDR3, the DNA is TGTGCCAGCAGCGTAGCGGTGGACCATGGCTACACCTTC. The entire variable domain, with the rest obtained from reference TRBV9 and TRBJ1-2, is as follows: DSGVTQTPKHLITATGQRVTLRCSPRSGDLSVYWYQQSLDQGLQFLIQYYNGEERAKGNILERFSAQQFPDLHSELNLSSLELGDSALYFCASSVAVDHGYTFGSGTRLTVV.

The CDR3 spells CATSRPGTKETQYF. The CDR3 nucleotides are TGTGCCACCAGCAGACCCGGGACAAAAGAGACCCAGTACTTC. V gene TRBV15 combines with J gene TRBJ2-5, with D possibly TRBD1 on 6 matching bases. This CDR3 is 14 amino acids long. Trimming shortened V by 2 bases and J by 3 bases, and 10 bases separated the two germline ends. Germline V gene data show CDR1 as LNHNV and CDR2 as YYDKDF (reference sequence).

The CDR3 protein is CASSPGLAGGGDEQFF. The CDR3 DNA follows: TGTGCCAGCTCACCTGGACTAGCGGGAGGAGGCGATGAGCAGTTCTTC. The V and J genes are TRBV18 and TRBJ2-1; TRBD2 aligns across 14 bases. The length of the CDR3 is 16 residues. With 3 bases clipped from V and 8 bases from J, the junction kept 6 bases outside the gene matches. Looked up from germline, CDR1 is KGHSH and CDR2 is LQKENI.

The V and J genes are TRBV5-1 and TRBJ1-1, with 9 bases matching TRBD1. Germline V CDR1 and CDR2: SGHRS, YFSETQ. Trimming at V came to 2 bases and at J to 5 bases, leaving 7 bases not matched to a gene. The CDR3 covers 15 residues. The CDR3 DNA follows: TGCGCCAGCAGCTTAAATACAGGGGGCTGGACTGAAGCTTTCTTT. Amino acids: CASSLNTGGWTEAFF.

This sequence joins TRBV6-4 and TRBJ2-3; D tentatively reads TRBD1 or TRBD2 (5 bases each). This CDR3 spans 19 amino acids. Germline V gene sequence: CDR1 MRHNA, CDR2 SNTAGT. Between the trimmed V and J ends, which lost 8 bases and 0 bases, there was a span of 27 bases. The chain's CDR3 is CASPPGSGTDGVSTDTQYF. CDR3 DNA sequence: TGTGCCAGCCCCCCCGGATCCGGGACCGATGGTGTTAGCACAGATACGCAGTATTTT.

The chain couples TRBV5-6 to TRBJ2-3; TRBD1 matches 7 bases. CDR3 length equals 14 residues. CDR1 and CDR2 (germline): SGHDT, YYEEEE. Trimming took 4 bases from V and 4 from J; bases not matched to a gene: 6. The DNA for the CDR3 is TGTGCCAGCAGCGCCACAGGGGTCCCAGATACGCAGTATTTT. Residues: CASSATGVPDTQYF.

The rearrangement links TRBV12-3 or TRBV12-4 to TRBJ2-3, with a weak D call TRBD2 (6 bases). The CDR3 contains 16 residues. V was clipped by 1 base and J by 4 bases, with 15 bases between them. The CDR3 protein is CASSLGRGMRADTQYF. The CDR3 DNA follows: TGTGCCAGCAGTTTAGGTCGGGGGATGAGAGCAGATACGCAGTATTTT.

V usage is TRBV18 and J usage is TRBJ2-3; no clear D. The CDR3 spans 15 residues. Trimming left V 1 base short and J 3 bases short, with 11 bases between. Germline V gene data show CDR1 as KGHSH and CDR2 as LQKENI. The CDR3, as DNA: TGTGCCAGCTCACCACGGAGAGCTGGGACAGATACGCAGTATTTT. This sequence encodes CASSPRRAGTDTQYF. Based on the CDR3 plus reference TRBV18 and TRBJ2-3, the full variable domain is NAGVMQNPRHLVRRRGQEARLRCSPMKGHSHVYWYRQLPEEGLKFMVYLQKENIIDESGMPKERFSAEFPKEGPSILRIQQVVRGDSAAYFCASSPRRAGTDTQYFGPGTRLTVL.

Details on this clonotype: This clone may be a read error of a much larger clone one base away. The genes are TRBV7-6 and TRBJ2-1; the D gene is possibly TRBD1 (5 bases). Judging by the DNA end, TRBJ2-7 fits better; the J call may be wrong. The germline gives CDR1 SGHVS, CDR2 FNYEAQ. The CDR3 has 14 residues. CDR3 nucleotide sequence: TGTGCCAGCAGCTTAGCGGGGCCCTACAATGAGCAGTACTTC. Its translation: CASSLAGPYNEQYF.

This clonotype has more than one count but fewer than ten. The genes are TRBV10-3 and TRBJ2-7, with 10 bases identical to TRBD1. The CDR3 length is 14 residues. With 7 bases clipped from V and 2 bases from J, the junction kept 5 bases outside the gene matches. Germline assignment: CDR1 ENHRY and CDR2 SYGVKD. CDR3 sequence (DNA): TGTGCCATCAAGTTGGGACAGGGGACCTACGAGCAGTACTTC. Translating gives CAIKLGQGTYEQYF.

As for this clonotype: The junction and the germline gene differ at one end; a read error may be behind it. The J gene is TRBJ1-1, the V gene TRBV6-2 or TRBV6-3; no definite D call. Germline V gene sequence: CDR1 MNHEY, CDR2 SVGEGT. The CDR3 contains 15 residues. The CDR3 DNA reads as TGTGCCAGCAGTTACTCCCTCTCCATGAACACTGAAGCTTTTTTT. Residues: CASSYSLSMNTEAFF.

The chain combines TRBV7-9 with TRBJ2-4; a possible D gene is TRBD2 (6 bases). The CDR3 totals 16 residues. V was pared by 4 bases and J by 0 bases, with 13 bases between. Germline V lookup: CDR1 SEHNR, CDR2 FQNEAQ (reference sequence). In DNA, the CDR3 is TGTGCCAGCAGCTCCCTAGCGACCCTAGCCAAAAACATTCAGTACTTC. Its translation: CASSSLATLAKNIQYF.

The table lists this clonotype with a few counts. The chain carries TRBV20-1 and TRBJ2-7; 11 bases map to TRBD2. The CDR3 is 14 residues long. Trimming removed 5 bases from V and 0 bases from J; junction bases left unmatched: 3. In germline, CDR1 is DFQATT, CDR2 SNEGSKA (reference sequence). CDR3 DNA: TGCAGTGCTTCTAGCGGGGGGAGCTCCTACGAGCAGTACTTC. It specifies CSASSGGSSYEQYF.

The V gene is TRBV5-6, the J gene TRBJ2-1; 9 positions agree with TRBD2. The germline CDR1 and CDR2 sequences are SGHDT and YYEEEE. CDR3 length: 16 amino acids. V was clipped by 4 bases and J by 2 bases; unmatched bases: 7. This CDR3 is CASSPTTSGTYNEQFF. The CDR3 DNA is TGTGCCAGCAGCCCGACGACTAGCGGAACCTACAATGAGCAGTTCTTC.

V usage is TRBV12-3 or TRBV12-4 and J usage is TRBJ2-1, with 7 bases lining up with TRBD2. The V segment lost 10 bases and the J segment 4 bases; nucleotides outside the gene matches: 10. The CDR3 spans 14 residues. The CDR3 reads CATKNRDYYNEQFF. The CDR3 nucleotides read TGTGCCACCAAAAACCGGGACTATTACAATGAGCAGTTCTTC.

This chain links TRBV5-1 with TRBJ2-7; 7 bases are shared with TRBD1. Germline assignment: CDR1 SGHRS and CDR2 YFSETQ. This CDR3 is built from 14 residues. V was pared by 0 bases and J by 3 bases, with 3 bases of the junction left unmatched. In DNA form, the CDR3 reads TGCGCCAGCAGCTTGGGGGACAGCGGCTACGAGCAGTACTTC. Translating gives CASSLGDSGYEQYF. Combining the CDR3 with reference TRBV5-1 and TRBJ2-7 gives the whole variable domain KAGVTQTPRYLIKTRGQQVTLSCSPISGHRSVSWYQQTPGQGLQFLFEYFSETQRNKGNFPGRFSGRQFSNSRSEMNVSTLELGDSALYLCASSLGDSGYEQYFGPGTRLTVT.

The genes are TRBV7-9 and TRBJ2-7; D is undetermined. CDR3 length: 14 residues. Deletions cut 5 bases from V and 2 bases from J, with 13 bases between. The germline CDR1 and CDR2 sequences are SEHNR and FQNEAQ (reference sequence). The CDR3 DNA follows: TGTGCCAGCAGCACCCTTGACGGAACCTACGAGCAGTACTTC. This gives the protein CASSTLDGTYEQYF.

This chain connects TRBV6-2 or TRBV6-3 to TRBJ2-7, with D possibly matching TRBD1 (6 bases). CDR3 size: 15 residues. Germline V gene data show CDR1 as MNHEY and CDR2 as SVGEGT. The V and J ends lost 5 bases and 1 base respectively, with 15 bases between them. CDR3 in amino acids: CASSPAPDRSYEQYF. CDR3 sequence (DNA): TGTGCCAGCAGTCCAGCCCCGGACAGATCCTACGAGCAGTACTTC.

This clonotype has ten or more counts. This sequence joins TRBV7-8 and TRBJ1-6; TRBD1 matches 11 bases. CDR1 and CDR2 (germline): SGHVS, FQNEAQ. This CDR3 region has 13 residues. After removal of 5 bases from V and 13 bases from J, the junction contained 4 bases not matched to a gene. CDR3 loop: CASSGQGADPLHF. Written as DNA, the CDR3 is TGTGCCAGCAGCGGACAGGGGGCGGATCCCCTCCACTTT.

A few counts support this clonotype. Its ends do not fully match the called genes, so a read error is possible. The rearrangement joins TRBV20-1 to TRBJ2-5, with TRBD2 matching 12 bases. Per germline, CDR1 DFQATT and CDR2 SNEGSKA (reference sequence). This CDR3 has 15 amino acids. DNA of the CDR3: TGCAGTGCAAGAGATACGACTAGCGGGAGTGAGACCCAGTACTTC. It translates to CSARDTTSGSETQYF.

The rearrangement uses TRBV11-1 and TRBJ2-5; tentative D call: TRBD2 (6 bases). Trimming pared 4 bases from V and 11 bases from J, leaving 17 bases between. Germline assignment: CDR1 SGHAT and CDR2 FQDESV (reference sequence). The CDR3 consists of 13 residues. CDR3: CASSSPALREQYF. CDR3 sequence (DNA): TGTGCCAGCAGCTCTCCAGCGCTCCGGGAGCAGTACTTC.

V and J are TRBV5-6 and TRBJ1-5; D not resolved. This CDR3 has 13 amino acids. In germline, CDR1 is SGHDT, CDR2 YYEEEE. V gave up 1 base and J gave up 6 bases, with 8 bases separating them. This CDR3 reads CASSLFRAQPQHF. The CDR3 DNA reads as TGTGCCAGCAGCTTGTTTAGGGCTCAGCCCCAGCATTTT.

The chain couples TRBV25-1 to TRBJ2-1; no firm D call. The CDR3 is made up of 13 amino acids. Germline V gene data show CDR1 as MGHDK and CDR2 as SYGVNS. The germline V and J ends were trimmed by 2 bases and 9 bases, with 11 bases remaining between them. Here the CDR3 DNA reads TGTGCCAGCAGTGAACAATCAATAGGTGAGCAGTTCTTC. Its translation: CASSEQSIGEQFF.

CDR3 in amino acids: CASSFGKGGEETQYF. In DNA, the CDR3 is TGTGCCAGCAGCTTTGGCAAGGGAGGGGAGGAGACCCAGTACTTC. This chain connects TRBV7-9 to TRBJ2-4; TRBD2 aligns across 7 bases. The J call may be mistaken, given a closer DNA end match to TRBJ2-5. The CDR3 consists of 15 residues. Germline assignment: CDR1 SEHNR and CDR2 FQNEAQ (reference sequence).